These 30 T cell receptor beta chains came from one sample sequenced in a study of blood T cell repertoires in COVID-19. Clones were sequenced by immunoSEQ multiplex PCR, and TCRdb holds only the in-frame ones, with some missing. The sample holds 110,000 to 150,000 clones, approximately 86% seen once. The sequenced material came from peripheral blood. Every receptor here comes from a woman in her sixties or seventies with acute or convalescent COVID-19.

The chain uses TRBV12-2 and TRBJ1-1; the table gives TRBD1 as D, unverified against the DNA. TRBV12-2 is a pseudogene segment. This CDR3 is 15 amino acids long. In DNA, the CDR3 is TGTGCAAGTCGCTTAGATAGGGGCTCGAACACTGAAGCTTTCTTT. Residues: CASRLDRGSNTEAFF.

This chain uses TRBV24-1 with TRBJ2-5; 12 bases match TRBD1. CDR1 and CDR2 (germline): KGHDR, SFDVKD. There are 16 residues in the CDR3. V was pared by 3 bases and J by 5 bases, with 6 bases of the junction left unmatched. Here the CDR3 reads CATSDSGTGGWETQYF. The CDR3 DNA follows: TGTGCCACCAGTGATAGCGGGACAGGGGGCTGGGAGACCCAGTACTTC.

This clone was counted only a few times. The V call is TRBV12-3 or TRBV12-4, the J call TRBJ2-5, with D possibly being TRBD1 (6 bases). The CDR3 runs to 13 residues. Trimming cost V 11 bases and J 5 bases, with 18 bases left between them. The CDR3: CADLGGPGETQYF. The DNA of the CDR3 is TGTGCCGACTTAGGGGGACCTGGGGAGACCCAGTACTTC.

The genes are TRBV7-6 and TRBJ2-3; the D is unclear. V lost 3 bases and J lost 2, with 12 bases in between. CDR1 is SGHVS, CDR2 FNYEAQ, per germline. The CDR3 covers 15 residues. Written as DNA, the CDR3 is TGTGCCAGCAGCTTCGACATAAACCCCACAGATACGCAGTATTTT. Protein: CASSFDINPTDTQYF.

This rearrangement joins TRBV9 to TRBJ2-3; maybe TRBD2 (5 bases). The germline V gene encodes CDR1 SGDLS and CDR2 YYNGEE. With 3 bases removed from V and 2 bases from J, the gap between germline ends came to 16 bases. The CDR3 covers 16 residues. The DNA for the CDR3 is TGTGCCAGCAGCGCCCTCGGAGCGCGGGTCACAGATACGCAGTATTTT. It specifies CASSALGARVTDTQYF.

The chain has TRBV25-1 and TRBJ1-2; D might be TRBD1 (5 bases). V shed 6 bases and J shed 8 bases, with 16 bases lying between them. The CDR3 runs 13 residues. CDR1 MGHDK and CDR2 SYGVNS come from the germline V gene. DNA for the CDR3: TGTGCCAGCAGAGCCAACCAGGGTGGGGGCTACACCTTC. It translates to CASRANQGGGYTF.

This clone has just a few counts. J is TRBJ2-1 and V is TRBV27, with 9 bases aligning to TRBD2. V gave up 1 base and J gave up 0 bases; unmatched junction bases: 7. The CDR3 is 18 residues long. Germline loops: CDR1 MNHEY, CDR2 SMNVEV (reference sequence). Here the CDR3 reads CASSLYPSGESSYNEQFF. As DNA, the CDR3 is TGTGCCAGCAGTTTATACCCTAGCGGGGAGAGCTCCTACAATGAGCAGTTCTTC.

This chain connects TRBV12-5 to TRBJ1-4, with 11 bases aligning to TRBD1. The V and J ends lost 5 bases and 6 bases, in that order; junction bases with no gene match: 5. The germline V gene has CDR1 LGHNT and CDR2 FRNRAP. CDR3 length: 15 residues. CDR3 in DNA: TGTGCTAGTGGTCCCGGACAGGGGGCGTATGAAAAACTGTTTTTT. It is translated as CASGPGQGAYEKLFF.

CDR3: CATRITGGQGTRGNTIYF. For the CDR3, the DNA is TGTGCCACCCGAATAACCGGGGGGCAGGGGACGCGAGGAAACACCATATATTTT. The V gene is TRBV19, the J gene TRBJ1-3; weak D call: TRBD1 (6 bases). Germline V CDR1 and CDR2: LNHDA, SQIVND (reference sequence). The V end was cut by 10 bases, the J end by 4 bases, with 29 bases between. The CDR3 spans 18 residues.

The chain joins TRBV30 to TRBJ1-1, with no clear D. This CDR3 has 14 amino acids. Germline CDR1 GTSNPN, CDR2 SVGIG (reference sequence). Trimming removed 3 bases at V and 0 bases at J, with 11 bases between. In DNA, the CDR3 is TGTGCCTGGAGGCGACGGGAATTGAACACTGAAGCTTTCTTT. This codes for CAWRRRELNTEAFF.

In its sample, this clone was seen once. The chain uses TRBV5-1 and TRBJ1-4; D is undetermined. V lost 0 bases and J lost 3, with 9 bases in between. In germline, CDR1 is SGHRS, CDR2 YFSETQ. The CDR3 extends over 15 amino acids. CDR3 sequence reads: CASSLGVEANEKLFF. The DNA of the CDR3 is TGCGCCAGCAGCTTGGGGGTGGAGGCTAATGAAAAACTGTTTTTT. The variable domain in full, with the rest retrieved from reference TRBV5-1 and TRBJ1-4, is KAGVTQTPRYLIKTRGQQVTLSCSPISGHRSVSWYQQTPGQGLQFLFEYFSETQRNKGNFPGRFSGRQFSNSRSEMNVSTLELGDSALYLCASSLGVEANEKLFFGSGTQLSVL.

CDR3 loop: CATGGGDSPLHF. The DNA for the CDR3 is TGTGCCACGGGGGGGGGTGATTCACCCCTCCACTTT. This chain joins TRBV15 and TRBJ1-6; weak D call: TRBD1 (5 bases). This CDR3 is 12 amino acids long. V was shortened by 9 bases and J by 8 bases, with 11 bases between the two germline ends. Germline V gives CDR1 LNHNV, CDR2 YYDKDF (reference sequence).

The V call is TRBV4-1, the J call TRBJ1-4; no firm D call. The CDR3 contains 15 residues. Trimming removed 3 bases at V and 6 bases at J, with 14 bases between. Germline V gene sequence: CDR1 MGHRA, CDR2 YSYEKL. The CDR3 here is CASSHWSRDDEKLFF. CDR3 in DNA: TGCGCCAGCAGCCACTGGTCGAGGGATGATGAAAAACTGTTTTTT.

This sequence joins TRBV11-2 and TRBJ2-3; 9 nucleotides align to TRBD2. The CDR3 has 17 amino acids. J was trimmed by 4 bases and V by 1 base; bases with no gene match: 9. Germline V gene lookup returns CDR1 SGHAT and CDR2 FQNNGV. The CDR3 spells CASSLVEGGGVSDTQYF. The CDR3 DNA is TGTGCCAGCAGCTTAGTCGAGGGCGGGGGGGTGTCAGATACGCAGTATTTT.

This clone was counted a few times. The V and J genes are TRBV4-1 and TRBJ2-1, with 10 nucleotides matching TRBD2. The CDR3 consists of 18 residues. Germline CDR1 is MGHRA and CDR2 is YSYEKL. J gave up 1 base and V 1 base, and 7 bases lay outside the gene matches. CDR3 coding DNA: TGCGCCAGCAGCCAAGTAGCGGGGGGCCTGATATCCTACAATGAGCAGTTCTTC. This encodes CASSQVAGGLISYNEQFF.

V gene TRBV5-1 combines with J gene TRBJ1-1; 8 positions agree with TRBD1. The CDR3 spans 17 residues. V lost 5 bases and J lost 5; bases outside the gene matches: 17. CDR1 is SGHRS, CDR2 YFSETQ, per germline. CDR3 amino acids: CASRFSWAGGAETEAFF. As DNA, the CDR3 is TGCGCCAGCAGATTTTCTTGGGCAGGGGGCGCGGAAACTGAAGCTTTCTTT. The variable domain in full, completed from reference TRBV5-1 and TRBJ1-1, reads KAGVTQTPRYLIKTRGQQVTLSCSPISGHRSVSWYQQTPGQGLQFLFEYFSETQRNKGNFPGRFSGRQFSNSRSEMNVSTLELGDSALYLCASRFSWAGGAETEAFFGQGTRLTVV.

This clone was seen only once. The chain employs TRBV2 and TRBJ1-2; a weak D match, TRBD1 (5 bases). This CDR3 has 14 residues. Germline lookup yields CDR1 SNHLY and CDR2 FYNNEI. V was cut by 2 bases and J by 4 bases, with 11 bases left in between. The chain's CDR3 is CASSEKGTVYGYTF. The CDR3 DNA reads TGTGCCAGCAGTGAAAAAGGGACTGTCTATGGCTACACCTTC.

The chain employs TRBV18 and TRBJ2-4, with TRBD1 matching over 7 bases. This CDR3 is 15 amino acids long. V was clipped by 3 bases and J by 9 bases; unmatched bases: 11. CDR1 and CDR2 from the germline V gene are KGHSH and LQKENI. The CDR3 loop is CASSPPGQPGGIQYF. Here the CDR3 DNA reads TGTGCCAGCTCACCCCCGGGACAGCCAGGGGGCATTCAGTACTTC.

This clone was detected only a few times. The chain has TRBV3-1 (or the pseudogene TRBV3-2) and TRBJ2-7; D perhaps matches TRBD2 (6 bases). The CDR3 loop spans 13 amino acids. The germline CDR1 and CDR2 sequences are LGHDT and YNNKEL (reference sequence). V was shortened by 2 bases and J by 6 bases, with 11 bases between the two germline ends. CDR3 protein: CASSQRLASEQYF. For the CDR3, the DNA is TGTGCCAGCAGCCAAAGGCTAGCGAGCGAGCAGTACTTC.

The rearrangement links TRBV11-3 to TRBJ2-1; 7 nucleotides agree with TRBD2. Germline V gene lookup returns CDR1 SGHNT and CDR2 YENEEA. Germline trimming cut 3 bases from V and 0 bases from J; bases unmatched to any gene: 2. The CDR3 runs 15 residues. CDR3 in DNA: TGTGCCAGCAGCTTCAGCGGGGCCTCCTACAATGAGCAGTTCTTC. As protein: CASSFSGASYNEQFF.

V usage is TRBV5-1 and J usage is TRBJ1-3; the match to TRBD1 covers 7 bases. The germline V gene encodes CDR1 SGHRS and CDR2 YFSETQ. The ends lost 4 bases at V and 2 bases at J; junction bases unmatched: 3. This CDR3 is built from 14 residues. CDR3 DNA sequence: TGCGCCAGCAGCCCGACAGGGACTGGAAACACCATATATTTT. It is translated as CASSPTGTGNTIYF.

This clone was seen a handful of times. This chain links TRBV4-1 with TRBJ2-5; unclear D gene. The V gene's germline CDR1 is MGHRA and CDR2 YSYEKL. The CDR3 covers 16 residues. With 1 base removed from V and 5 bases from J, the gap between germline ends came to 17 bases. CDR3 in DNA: TGCGCCAGCAGCCAAGGGGTAGAATCGAGCAGGGAGACCCAGTACTTC. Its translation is CASSQGVESSRETQYF.

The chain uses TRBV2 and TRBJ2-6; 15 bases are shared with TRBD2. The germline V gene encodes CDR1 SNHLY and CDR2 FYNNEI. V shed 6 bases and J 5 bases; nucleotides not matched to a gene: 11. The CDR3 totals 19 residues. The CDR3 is CASRKGLAGGRLRANVLTF. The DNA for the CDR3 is TGTGCCAGCAGGAAGGGACTAGCGGGGGGTCGTCTAAGGGCCAACGTCCTGACTTTC. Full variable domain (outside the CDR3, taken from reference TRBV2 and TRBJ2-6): EPEVTQTPSHQVTQMGQEVILRCVPISNHLYFYWYRQILGQKVEFLVSFYNNEISEKSEIFDDQFSVERPDGSNFTLKIRSTKLEDSAMYFCASRKGLAGGRLRANVLTFGAGSRLTVL.

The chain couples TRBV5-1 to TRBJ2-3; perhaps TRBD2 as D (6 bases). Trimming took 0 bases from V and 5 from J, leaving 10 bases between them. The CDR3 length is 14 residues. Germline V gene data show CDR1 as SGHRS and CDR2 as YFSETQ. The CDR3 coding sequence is TGCGCCAGCAGCTTGGAGGGCGGGGTAGATACGCAGTATTTT. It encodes CASSLEGGVDTQYF.

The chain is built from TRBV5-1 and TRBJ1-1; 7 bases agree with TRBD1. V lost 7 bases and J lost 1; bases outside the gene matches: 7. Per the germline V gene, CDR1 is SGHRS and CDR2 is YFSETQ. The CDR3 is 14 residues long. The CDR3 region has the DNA TGCGCCAGCTTCCCCGGGACAGCGAACACTGAAGCTTTCTTT. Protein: CASFPGTANTEAFF.

CDR3 sequence (DNA): TGCAGTGCTAGTGTTTCAGGGGTCGGCAATCAGCCCCAGCATTTT. This codes for CSASVSGVGNQPQHF. This chain links TRBV20-1 with TRBJ1-5, with D tentatively TRBD1 (6 bases). Trimming took off 3 bases at V and 2 bases at J, with 14 bases between the two ends. The CDR3 consists of 15 residues. Germline CDR1 reads DFQATT; CDR2 reads SNEGSKA (reference sequence).

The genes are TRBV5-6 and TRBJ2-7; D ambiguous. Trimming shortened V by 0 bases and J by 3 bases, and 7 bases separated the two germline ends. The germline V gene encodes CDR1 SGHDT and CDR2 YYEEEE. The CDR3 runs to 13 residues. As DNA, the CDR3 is TGTGCCAGCAGCTTGGGGCAAATCTACGAGCAGTACTTC. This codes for CASSLGQIYEQYF.

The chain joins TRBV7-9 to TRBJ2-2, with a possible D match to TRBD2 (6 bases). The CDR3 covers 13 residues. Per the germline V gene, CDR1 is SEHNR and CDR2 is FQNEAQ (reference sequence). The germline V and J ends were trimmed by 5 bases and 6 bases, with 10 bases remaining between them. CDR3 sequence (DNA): TGTGCCAGCAGCCTACCTAGCGCCGGGGAGCTGTTTTTT. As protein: CASSLPSAGELFF.

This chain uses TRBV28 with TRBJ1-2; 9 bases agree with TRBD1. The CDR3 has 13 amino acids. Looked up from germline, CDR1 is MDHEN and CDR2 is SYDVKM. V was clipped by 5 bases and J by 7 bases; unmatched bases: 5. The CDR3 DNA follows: TGTGCCAGCAGTGCCGGGACAGGGATTGGCTACACCTTC. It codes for CASSAGTGIGYTF.

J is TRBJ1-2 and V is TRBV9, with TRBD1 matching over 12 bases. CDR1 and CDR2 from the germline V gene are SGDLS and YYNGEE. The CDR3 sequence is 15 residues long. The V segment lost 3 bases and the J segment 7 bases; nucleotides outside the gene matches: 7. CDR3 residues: CASSDDRDRGPGYTF. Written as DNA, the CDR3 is TGTGCCAGCAGCGACGACCGGGACAGGGGGCCTGGCTACACCTTC.